In its sample, the clone carrying this TCR beta chain ranks as medium-sized. This CDR3 is built from 11 residues. The ends were cut back, 4 bases at V and 9 bases at J, with 7 bases in the middle. Germline V gene lookup returns CDR1 MNHEY and CDR2 SVGAGI. In TCRdb, the RT-PCR reads were re-called with MiXCR into one record per CDR3 protein. The data show 4,200 or so distinct CDR3 sequences, about a third seen once. The rearrangement joins TRBV6-5 to TRBJ2-1; D unclear. The sample was memory CD4+ T cells from salivary gland. The source of this sequence is a female donor with primary Sjogren's syndrome. CDR3 sequence reads: CASSSSIEQFF. The CDR3 nucleotides read TGTGCCAGCAGTTCCTCGATTGAGCAGTTCTTC.